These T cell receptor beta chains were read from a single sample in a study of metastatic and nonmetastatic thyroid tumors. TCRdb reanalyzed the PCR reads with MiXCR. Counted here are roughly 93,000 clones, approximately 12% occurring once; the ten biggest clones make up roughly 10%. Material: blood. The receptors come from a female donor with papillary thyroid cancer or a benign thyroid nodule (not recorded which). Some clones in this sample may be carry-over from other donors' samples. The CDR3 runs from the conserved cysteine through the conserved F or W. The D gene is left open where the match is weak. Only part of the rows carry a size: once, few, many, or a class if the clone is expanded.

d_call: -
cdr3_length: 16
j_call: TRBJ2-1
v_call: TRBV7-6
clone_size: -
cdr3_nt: TGTGCAAGCAGCTTAGACCAAATGGGCTCCTACAATGAGCAGTTCTTC
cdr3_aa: CASSLDQMGSYNEQFF

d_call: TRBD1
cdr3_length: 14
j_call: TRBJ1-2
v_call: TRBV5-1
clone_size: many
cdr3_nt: TGCGCCAGCAGTGGGGGTCCAGGGGGCTATGGCTACACCTTC
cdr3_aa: CASSGGPGGYGYTF

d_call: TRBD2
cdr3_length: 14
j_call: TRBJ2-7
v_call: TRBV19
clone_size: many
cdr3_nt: TGTGCCAGTGGTGGGGGGCGGGAGGCCTACGAGCAGTACTTC
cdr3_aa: CASGGGREAYEQYF

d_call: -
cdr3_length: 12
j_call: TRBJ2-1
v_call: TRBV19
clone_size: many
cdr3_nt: TGTGCCAGTAGACAGGGTGCGGATGAGCAGTTCTTC
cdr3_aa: CASRQGADEQFF

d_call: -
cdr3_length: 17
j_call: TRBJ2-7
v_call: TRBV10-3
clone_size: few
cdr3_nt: TGTGCCATCAGTGATGTTCTTGAAGGGAGCAGACCCTACGAGCAGTACTTC
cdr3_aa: CAISDVLEGSRPYEQYF

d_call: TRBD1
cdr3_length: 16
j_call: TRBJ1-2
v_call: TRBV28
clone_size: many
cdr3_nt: TGTGCCAGCAGTTTGTATGGGACAGGGGCTCCCTATGGCTACACCTTC
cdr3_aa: CASSLYGTGAPYGYTF

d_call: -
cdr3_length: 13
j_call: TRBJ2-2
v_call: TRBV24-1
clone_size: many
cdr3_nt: TGTGCCACCAGTGATTTGTGGGGCGGGGAGCTGTTTTTT
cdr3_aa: CATSDLWGGELFF

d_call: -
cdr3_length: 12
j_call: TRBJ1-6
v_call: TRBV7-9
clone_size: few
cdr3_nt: TGTGCCAGCAGCTTTTATACTCGAACCCTCCACTTT
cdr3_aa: CASSFYTRTLHF

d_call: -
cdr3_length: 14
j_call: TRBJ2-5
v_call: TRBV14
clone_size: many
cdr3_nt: TGTGCCAGCAGCCAGCAAATTAGGGGCGAGACCCAGTACTTC
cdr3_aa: CASSQQIRGETQYF

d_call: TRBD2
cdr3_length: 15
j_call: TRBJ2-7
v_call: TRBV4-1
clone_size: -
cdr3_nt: TGCGCCAGCAGCCCCGGGACTATGTGGACCTACGAGCAGTACTTC
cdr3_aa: CASSPGTMWTYEQYF

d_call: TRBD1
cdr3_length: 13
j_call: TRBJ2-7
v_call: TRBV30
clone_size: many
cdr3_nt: TGTGCCTGGAGACAGGGGAGCTCCTACGAGCAGTACTTC
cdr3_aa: CAWRQGSSYEQYF

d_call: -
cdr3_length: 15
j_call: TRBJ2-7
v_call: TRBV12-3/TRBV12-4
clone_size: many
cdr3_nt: TGTGCCAGCACAGCTCAAGGCGGAACGTCCTACGAGCAGTACTTC
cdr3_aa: CASTAQGGTSYEQYF

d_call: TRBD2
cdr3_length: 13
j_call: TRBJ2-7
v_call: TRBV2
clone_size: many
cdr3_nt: TGTGCCAGCAGACTAGCGACTACCTACGAGCAGTACTTC
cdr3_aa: CASRLATTYEQYF

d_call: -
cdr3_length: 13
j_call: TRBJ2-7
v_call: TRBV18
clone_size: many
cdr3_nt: TGTGCCAGCTCACCAGATCTAGAGAGCGAGCAGTACTTC
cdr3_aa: CASSPDLESEQYF

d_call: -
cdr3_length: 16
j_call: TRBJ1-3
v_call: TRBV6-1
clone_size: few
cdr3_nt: TGTGCCAGCAGTGAATGGGGTTTAAACTCTGGAAACACCATATATTTT
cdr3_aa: CASSEWGLNSGNTIYF

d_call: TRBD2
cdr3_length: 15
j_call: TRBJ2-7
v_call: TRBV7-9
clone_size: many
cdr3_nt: TGTGCCAGCAGCTCGGGACTAGCGGGGTACTACGAGCAGTACTTC
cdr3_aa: CASSSGLAGYYEQYF

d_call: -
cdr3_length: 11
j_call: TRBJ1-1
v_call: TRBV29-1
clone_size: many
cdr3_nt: TGCAGCGCCAAAAAGAACACTGAAGCTTTCTTT
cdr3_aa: CSAKKNTEAFF

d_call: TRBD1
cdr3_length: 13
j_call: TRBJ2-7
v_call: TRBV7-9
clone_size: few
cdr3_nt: TGTGCCAGCAGCTTCGGACAGGGGAACGAGCAGTACTTC
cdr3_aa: CASSFGQGNEQYF

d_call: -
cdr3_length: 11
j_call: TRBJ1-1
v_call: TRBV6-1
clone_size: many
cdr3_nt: TGTGCCAGCGGGGGAGGGGCTGAAGCTTTCTTT
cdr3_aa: CASGGGAEAFF

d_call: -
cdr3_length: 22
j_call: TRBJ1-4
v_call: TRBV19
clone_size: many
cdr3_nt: TGTGCCAGTAGCCCAAAGAAGGGTATACGGGGACTGATTCTCTCAACTAATGAAAAACTGTTTTTT
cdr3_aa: CASSPKKGIRGLILSTNEKLFF

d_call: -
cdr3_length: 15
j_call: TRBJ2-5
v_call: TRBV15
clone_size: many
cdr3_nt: TGTGCCACCAGCGGGCGGGTGGCAGGGTCAGAGACCCAGTACTTC
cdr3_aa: CATSGRVAGSETQYF

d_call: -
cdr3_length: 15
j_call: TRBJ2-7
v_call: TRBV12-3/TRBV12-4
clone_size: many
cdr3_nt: TGTGCCAGCAGTTTAGCCCTCGGCAGAGCCTACGAGCAGTACTTC
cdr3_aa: CASSLALGRAYEQYF

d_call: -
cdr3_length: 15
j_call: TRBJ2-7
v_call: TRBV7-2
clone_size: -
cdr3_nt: TGTGCCAGCAGTTCAACGAACTCTCCGGTGGGGGAGCAGTACTTC
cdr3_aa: CASSSTNSPVGEQYF

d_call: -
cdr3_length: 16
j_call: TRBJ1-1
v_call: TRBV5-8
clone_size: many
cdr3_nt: TGTGCCAGCAGCTCCCGATCCAGGGTGTCGTCCCCTGAAGCTTTCTTT
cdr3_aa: CASSSRSRVSSPEAFF

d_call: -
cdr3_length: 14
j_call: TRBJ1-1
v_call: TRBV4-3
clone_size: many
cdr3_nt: TGCGCCAGCAGGGAAACAGCGGTGAACACTGAAGCTTTCTTT
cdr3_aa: CASRETAVNTEAFF

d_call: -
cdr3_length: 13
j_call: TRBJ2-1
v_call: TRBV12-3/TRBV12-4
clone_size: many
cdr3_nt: TGTGCCAGCAGTTTAGAGATCATTGGTGAGCAGTTCTTC
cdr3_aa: CASSLEIIGEQFF

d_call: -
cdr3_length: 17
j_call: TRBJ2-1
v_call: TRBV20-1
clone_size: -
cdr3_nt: TGCAGTGCTAGAGATCTAGAGCTTGAGTTATCGGGCGATGAGCAGTTCTTC
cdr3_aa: CSARDLELELSGDEQFF

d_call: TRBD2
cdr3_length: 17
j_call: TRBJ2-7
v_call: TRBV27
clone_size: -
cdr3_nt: TGTGCCAGCAGTTTATCACCGGGACTAGCGATGATCCACGAGCAGTACTTC
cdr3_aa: CASSLSPGLAMIHEQYF

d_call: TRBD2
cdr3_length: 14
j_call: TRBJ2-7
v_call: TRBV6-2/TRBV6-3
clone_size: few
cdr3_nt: TGCGCCAGCAGGACCGTAGCGGGAGCCTACGATCAGTACTTC
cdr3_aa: CASRTVAGAYDQYF

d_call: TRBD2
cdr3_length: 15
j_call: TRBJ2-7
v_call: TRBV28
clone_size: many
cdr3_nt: TGTGCCAGCCGCCCGGGGAGGGGAACCCCCCACGAGCAGTACTTC
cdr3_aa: CASRPGRGTPHEQYF

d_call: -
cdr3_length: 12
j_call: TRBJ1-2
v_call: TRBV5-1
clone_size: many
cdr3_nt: TGCGCCAGCAGCTCCGGGGGGGGTGGCTACACCTTC
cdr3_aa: CASSSGGGGYTF

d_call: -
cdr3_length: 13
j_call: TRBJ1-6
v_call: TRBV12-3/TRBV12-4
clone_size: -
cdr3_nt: TGTGCCAGCACCGCCAGGGTGGACTCACCCCTCCACTTT
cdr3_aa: CASTARVDSPLHF

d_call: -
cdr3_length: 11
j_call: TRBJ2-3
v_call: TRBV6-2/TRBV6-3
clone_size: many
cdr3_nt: TGTGCCAGCACCGGCGGACATACGCAGTATTTT
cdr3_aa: CASTGGHTQYF

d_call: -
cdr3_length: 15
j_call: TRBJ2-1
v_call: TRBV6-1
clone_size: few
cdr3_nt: TGTGCCAGCAGCATACTCCCCCTCAACTCCTATGAGCAGTTCTTC
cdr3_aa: CASSILPLNSYEQFF

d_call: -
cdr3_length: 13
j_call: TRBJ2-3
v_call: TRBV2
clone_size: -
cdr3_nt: TGTGCCATCAGTGAAGCCGGCACAGATACGCATTATTTT
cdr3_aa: CAISEAGTDTHYF

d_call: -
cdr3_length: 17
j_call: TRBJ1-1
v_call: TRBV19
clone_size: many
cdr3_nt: TGTGCCAGTAGTATTAATAAGATCCGGGTGGGTTACACTGAAGCTTTCTTT
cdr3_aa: CASSINKIRVGYTEAFF

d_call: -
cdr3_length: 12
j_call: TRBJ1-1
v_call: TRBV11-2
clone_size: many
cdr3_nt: TGTGCCAGCAGCTGGGTAGGCACTGAAGCTTTCTTT
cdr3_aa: CASSWVGTEAFF

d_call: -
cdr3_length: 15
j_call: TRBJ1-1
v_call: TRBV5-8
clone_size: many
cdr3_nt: TGTGCCAGCAGCTTCGCAGGGGCTGTGAACACTGAAGCTTTCTTT
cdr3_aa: CASSFAGAVNTEAFF

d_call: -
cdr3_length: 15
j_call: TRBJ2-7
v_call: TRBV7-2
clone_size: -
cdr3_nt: TGTGCCAGCATCTTAGTTGGGAGCTCTGGGGTGCAGCAGTACTTC
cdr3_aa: CASILVGSSGVQQYF